These 11 T cell receptor beta chains came from one sample sequenced in a study of control samples from healthy donors and cancer patients. The data were produced by immunoSEQ multiplex PCR, yet TCRdb's version contains in-frame clones alone and is incomplete. Found here are 20,000 to 30,000 clones, approximately 91% of them singletons; the top ten hold roughly 13%. Material for sequencing was PBMCs. The receptors shown here come from a man aged 50 to 59 with lung cancer.

In this sample, this clone turned up a few times. The rearrangement uses TRBV28 and TRBJ1-5, with TRBD1 as a possible D gene (5 bases). V was clipped by 6 bases and J by 9 bases, with 21 bases between them. The CDR3 extends over 15 amino acids. CDR1 and CDR2 (germline): MDHEN, SYDVKM. DNA for the CDR3: TGTGCCAGCAGATTAACCGGGACGGAGACTTCGCCCCAGCATTTT. Encoded protein: CASRLTGTETSPQHF.

This chain uses TRBV6-4 with TRBJ2-1; perhaps TRBD2 as D (5 bases). V dropped 5 bases and J dropped 0 bases, with 14 bases sitting between them. The CDR3 has 16 residues. Germline-derived CDR1 and CDR2 are MRHNA and SNTAGT. The CDR3 loop is CASSPSGHRSYNEQFF. The CDR3 region has the DNA TGTGCCAGCAGTCCGAGCGGTCATCGCTCCTACAATGAGCAGTTCTTC.

V usage is TRBV4-3 and J usage is TRBJ1-1; D not resolved. Trimming took off 0 bases at V and 1 base at J, with 6 bases between the two ends. The CDR3 loop spans 14 amino acids. Germline CDR1 reads LGHNA; CDR2 reads YSLEER. The CDR3 protein is CASSQDGRNTEAFF. As DNA, the CDR3 is TGCGCCAGCAGCCAAGATGGGCGGAACACTGAAGCTTTCTTT.

The chain uses TRBV5-4 and TRBJ2-7; either TRBD1 or TRBD2 may supply D (5 bases each). Germline V gives CDR1 SGHNT, CDR2 YYREEE (reference sequence). This CDR3 is 13 amino acids long. Trimming removed 4 bases at V and 3 bases at J, with 11 bases between. This chain's CDR3 is CASSRDGIYEQYF. For the CDR3, the DNA is TGTGCCAGCAGCAGGGACGGTATCTACGAGCAGTACTTC.

This clone was seen a single time. The V gene is TRBV9, the J gene TRBJ1-2; D remains unclear. The ends were cut back, 7 bases at V and 7 bases at J, with 5 bases in the middle. This CDR3 comprises 9 residues. In germline, CDR1 is SGDLS, CDR2 YYNGEE. CDR3 region: CASVGGYTF. CDR3 nucleotide sequence: TGTGCCAGCGTTGGTGGCTACACCTTC.

This clone was recorded only once. The chain has TRBV25-1 and TRBJ2-7, with D maybe TRBD2 (7 bases). Trimming removed 0 bases at V and 4 bases at J, with 16 bases between. This CDR3 comprises 16 residues. CDR1 MGHDK and CDR2 SYGVNS come from the germline V gene. CDR3 region: CASSEYSGGGQYEQYF. CDR3 in DNA: TGTGCCAGCAGTGAATATTCGGGCGGGGGCCAATACGAGCAGTACTTC.

This chain links TRBV28 with TRBJ2-1; D possibly corresponds to TRBD2 (5 bases). The CDR3 totals 17 residues. Per germline, CDR1 MDHEN and CDR2 SYDVKM. V lost 3 bases and J 0 bases, leaving 15 bases between the germline ends. CDR3 in DNA: TGTGCCAGCAGTTTCCAGTTTGGAGGCACCTCCTACAATGAGCAGTTCTTC. Translation gives CASSFQFGGTSYNEQFF.

The chain recombines TRBV7-9 with TRBJ1-4; 9 bases map to TRBD1. The CDR3 extends over 17 amino acids. After removal of 3 bases from V and 7 bases from J, the junction contained 12 bases not matched to a gene. Germline CDR1 and CDR2: SEHNR and FQNEAQ (reference sequence). In DNA, the CDR3 is TGTGCCAGCAGCTTCGATACCGGGACAGGGTCGTCTGAAAAACTGTTTTTT. Protein sequence: CASSFDTGTGSSEKLFF.

This clone was observed a single time. V usage is TRBV19 and J usage is TRBJ2-1; D possibly corresponds to TRBD2 (6 bases). The germline V and J ends were trimmed by 7 bases and 7 bases, with 17 bases remaining between them. Germline V gives CDR1 LNHDA, CDR2 SQIVND (reference sequence). The CDR3 is made up of 14 amino acids. The CDR3 is CASTPGAGGNEQFF. The CDR3 DNA reads TGTGCCAGTACCCCTGGGGCAGGAGGGAATGAGCAGTTCTTC.

The chain joins TRBV9 to TRBJ2-3; 12 bases fit TRBD1. In germline, CDR1 is SGDLS, CDR2 YYNGEE. This CDR3 is built from 16 residues. V lost 3 bases to trimming and J lost 5 bases; unmatched junction nucleotides: 7. CDR3 nucleotide sequence: TGTGCCAGCAGCGGGGGACAGGGGGCGCCTCAAGATACGCAGTATTTT. It encodes CASSGGQGAPQDTQYF.

J is TRBJ1-1 and V is TRBV4-1, with D perhaps TRBD1 (6 bases). The germline V gene encodes CDR1 MGHRA and CDR2 YSYEKL. The CDR3 sequence is 14 residues long. The V gene lost 6 bases and the J gene lost 6 bases, with 17 bases spanning the gap. CDR3 bases: TGCGCCAGCAGAGCTCAGGGGATACGGCCTGAAGCTTTCTTT. Protein product: CASRAQGIRPEAFF.